Listed below are T cell receptor beta chains from one sample, sequenced in a study of T cell responses to AZD1222 COVID-19 vaccine. Using immunoSEQ multiplex PCR, the repertoire was profiled, and TCRdb retains in-frame clones only, with some absent. The sample lists 140,000 to 150,000 clones; 88% were seen once. Sequences were derived from peripheral blood, sampled 28 days after the second dose of the MenACWY control vaccine. Receptors originate from an adult who received the MenACWY meningococcal vaccine as a control. CDR3s leave out the opening cysteine and the closing phenylalanine or tryptophan.

V	J	CDR3
TRBV11-3	TRBJ1-4	ASSLGGPTNEKLF
TRBV5-6	TRBJ1-6	ASSPYGGSGNSPLH
TRBV6-5	TRBJ1-1	ASNVLQGNTEAF
TRBV6-5	TRBJ1-3	ASTQGISGNTIY
TRBV18	TRBJ2-4	ASSPPGGQGHIQY
TRBV5-6	TRBJ2-7	ASSSQHSGAWGEQY
TRBV9	TRBJ1-2	ASSVDSGWGGYT
TRBV27	TRBJ2-7	ASSLSGAYEQY
TRBV7-9	TRBJ1-2	ASSLAEGNYGYT
TRBV6-5	TRBJ1-6	ASSLSDWEPLH
TRBV4-2	TRBJ1-4	ASSQDSGITNEKLF
TRBV10-3	TRBJ2-2	AISESGGGELF
TRBV19	TRBJ1-1	ASRPIQGLGNTEAF
TRBV7-3	TRBJ2-2	ASSLNGQVPGELF
TRBV24-1	TRBJ2-7	ATSDPGTSGTAQY
TRBV5-8	TRBJ1-5	AATPERNQPQH
TRBV5-1	TRBJ2-5	ASSLGQGIQETQY
TRBV10-3	TRBJ1-2	AISERRDTYGYT
TRBV19	TRBJ1-2	ASSLGQGLYGYT
TRBV5-5	TRBJ2-7	ASSLGQGFYEQY
TRBV6-4	TRBJ1-6	ASQQGAGPLH
TRBV4-1	TRBJ2-5	ASSQRRLGGGAGTQY
TRBV6-5	TRBJ1-1	ASTQPGHFTEAF
TRBV5-4	TRBJ1-6	ASSPGQGRWNSPLH
TRBV28	TRBJ2-3	ASSSPTGGADTQY
TRBV29-1	TRBJ2-5	SVVTSGGETQY
TRBV3-1/TRBV3-2	TRBJ1-2	ASSQDGRVRYGYT
TRBV14	TRBJ1-2	ASSQDRGAVYGYT
TRBV5-1	TRBJ2-7	ASSRRTDAEQY
TRBV4-1	TRBJ2-3	ASSQPRLAGGPVGDTQY
TRBV30	TRBJ1-5	AWSGTWDQPQH
TRBV18	TRBJ1-5	ASSPGQGGQPQH
TRBV29-1	TRBJ1-2	SGVWGYYGYT
TRBV28	TRBJ2-5	ASSPVGGRETQY
TRBV7-2	TRBJ2-2	ASSLRGGDTGELF
TRBV2	TRBJ1-1	ASSEQGQYTEAF
TRBV5-1	TRBJ2-3	ASSLGRDGRTDTQY
TRBV29-1	TRBJ2-3	SLYDRAGTDTQY
TRBV5-1	TRBJ1-2	ASSSGTGSYGYT
TRBV15	TRBJ2-6	ATSTGQGISSGANVLT
TRBV27	TRBJ2-7	ASSPRGGRRAFHEQY
TRBV6-1	TRBJ1-2	ASSGASYGYT
TRBV6-6	TRBJ1-2	ASLLGTGSGYT
TRBV5-4	TRBJ1-5	ASSLAGLEPQH
TRBV5-1	TRBJ1-1	ASTDTNTEAF
TRBV27	TRBJ2-7	ASSYSYEQY
TRBV21-1	TRBJ1-2	ASTWPGVTLRYT
TRBV12-3/TRBV12-4	TRBJ2-7	ASMRPGYEQY
TRBV5-1	TRBJ2-1	ASSLGLAANEQF
TRBV9	TRBJ2-7	ASSDPSSGNYEQY